The 18 T cell receptor beta chains below all came from one sample that was sequenced in a study of blood T cell repertoires in COVID-19. Libraries were prepared by immunoSEQ multiplex PCR; TCRdb keeps only in-frame clonotypes and omits some of them. The sample carries about 460,000 clones, 70% to 90% recorded once. Input material: PBMCs or T cells enriched from blood (not recorded which). All receptors derive from a woman aged 55-70 years who had recovered from COVID-19.

This chain connects TRBV6-2 or TRBV6-3 to TRBJ2-7, with D possibly TRBD2 on 6 matching bases. Germline V gene lookup returns CDR1 MNHEY and CDR2 SVGEGT. Trimming shortened V by 5 bases and J by 3 bases, and 17 bases separated the two germline ends. The length of the CDR3 is 15 residues. CDR3 sequence (DNA): TGTGCCAGCAGTACAAACCGGGGACTTCACTACGAGCAGTACGTC. The encoded protein is CASSTNRGLHYEQYV.

The J gene is TRBJ1-3, the V gene TRBV3-1 (or the pseudogene TRBV3-2); no clear D. CDR1 and CDR2 (germline): LGHDT, YNNKEL (reference sequence). V was pared by 0 bases and J by 2 bases, with 11 bases between. The CDR3 consists of 16 residues. This chain's CDR3 is CASSQDYSRPGNTIYF. The CDR3, as DNA: TGTGCCAGCAGCCAAGATTACAGTCGACCTGGAAACACCATATATTTT.

For the CDR3, the DNA is TGTGCCAGCAGCTCGTACCCCGTAGCTAATGAAAAACTGTTTTTT. The encoded protein is CASSSYPVANEKLFF. This chain links TRBV14 with TRBJ1-4, with D uncertain. CDR1 and CDR2 (germline): SGHDN, FVKESK. Trimming removed 5 bases at V and 3 bases at J, with 13 bases between. The CDR3 loop spans 15 amino acids.

V is TRBV2 and J is TRBJ2-5; 9 bases match TRBD1. V lost 7 bases and J lost 3; bases outside the gene matches: 9. Germline V gives CDR1 SNHLY, CDR2 FYNNEI. The CDR3 covers 15 residues. Written as DNA, the CDR3 is TGTGCCAGCACCCGACCGACAGGGGGGAAAGAGACCCAGTACTTC. Residues: CASTRPTGGKETQYF.

The chain employs TRBV30 and TRBJ1-5; D remains ambiguous. The CDR3 covers 9 residues. Germline V gene lookup returns CDR1 GTSNPN and CDR2 SVGIG (reference sequence). V lost 1 base to trimming and J lost 11 bases, with 3 bases between them. The CDR3 reads CAWSAAQHF. Here the CDR3 DNA reads TGTGCCTGGAGTGCCGCCCAGCATTTT. Looking up the rest from reference TRBV30 and TRBJ1-5 gives the full variable domain: SQTIHQWPATLVQPVGSPLSLECTVEGTSNPNLYWYRQAAGRGLQLLFYSVGIGQISSEVPQNLSASRPQDRQFILSSKKLLLSDSGFYLCAWSAAQHFGDGTRLSIL.

The V call is TRBV9, the J call TRBJ1-4, with D possibly matching TRBD1 (5 bases). V dropped 3 bases and J dropped 3 bases, with 9 bases sitting between them. CDR1 is SGDLS and CDR2 is YYNGEE in the germline V gene. There are 14 residues in the CDR3. The CDR3: CASSAGQPNEKLFF. CDR3 nucleotide sequence: TGTGCCAGCAGCGCAGGACAACCTAATGAAAAACTGTTTTTT.

V usage is TRBV6-2 or TRBV6-3 and J usage is TRBJ1-2; D not certain. From germline, CDR1 is MNHEY and CDR2 SVGEGT. Trimming removed 2 bases from V and 5 bases from J, with 6 bases in between. The CDR3 extends over 12 amino acids. The CDR3 sequence is CASSYIQYGYTF. CDR3 nucleotides: TGTGCCAGCAGTTACATTCAGTATGGCTACACCTTC.

CDR3 in amino acids: CASSGQGYEQYF. As DNA, the CDR3 is TGTGCCAGCAGCGGACAGGGCTACGAGCAGTACTTC. V gene TRBV5-6 combines with J gene TRBJ2-7; 8 bases are a match to TRBD1. The CDR3 runs 12 residues. In germline, CDR1 is SGHDT, CDR2 YYEEEE. The V and J ends lost 4 bases and 3 bases, in that order; junction bases with no gene match: 0.

V and J are TRBV2 and TRBJ2-3; the match to TRBD2 covers 8 bases. This CDR3 spans 14 amino acids. V lost 5 bases to trimming and J lost 1 base; unmatched junction nucleotides: 2. Per the germline V gene, CDR1 is SNHLY and CDR2 is FYNNEI. CDR3 sequence (DNA): TGTGCCAGCAGTTCGCGGGGGGGCACAGATACGCAGTATTTT. It is translated as CASSSRGGTDTQYF.

The chain couples TRBV24-1 to TRBJ1-5; 7 bases fit TRBD1. Germline CDR1 reads KGHDR; CDR2 reads SFDVKD. The ends lost 1 base at V and 6 bases at J; junction bases unmatched: 5. The CDR3 extends over 15 amino acids. The DNA of the CDR3 is TGTGCCACCAGTGATTTTACAGGGGCCCGTCAGCCCCAGCATTTT. It specifies CATSDFTGARQPQHF.

The chain links TRBV5-1 to TRBJ2-5, with D tentatively TRBD2 (5 bases). Per the germline V gene, CDR1 is SGHRS and CDR2 is YFSETQ. The CDR3 consists of 14 residues. V lost 4 bases and J lost 2, with 12 bases in between. The CDR3 coding sequence is TGCGCCAGCAGCGACTACGAGGATCAAGAGACCCAGTACTTC. Translating gives CASSDYEDQETQYF.

The chain carries TRBV25-1 and TRBJ1-2; the D is unclear. The V end lost 1 base, the J end lost 6 bases, and 3 bases lay between the germline ends. CDR3 length equals 11 residues. Germline CDR1 and CDR2: MGHDK and SYGVNS. CDR3 protein: CASSEFDGYTF. DNA for the CDR3: TGTGCCAGCAGTGAATTCGATGGCTACACCTTC.

The table lists this clone with a count of one. This chain connects TRBV9 to TRBJ2-2; D is undetermined. In germline, CDR1 is SGDLS, CDR2 YYNGEE. The CDR3 contains 13 residues. Trimming took off 3 bases at V and 1 base at J, with 4 bases between the two ends. Here the CDR3 DNA reads TGTGCCAGCAGCGCAGGGAACACCGGGGAGCTGTTTTTT. Translating it yields CASSAGNTGELFF.

This chain links TRBV24-1 with TRBJ1-5; 8 bases line up with TRBD1. The V gene end was trimmed by 4 bases and the J gene end by 1 base; junction bases not matched to a gene: 11. CDR1 and CDR2 from the germline V gene are KGHDR and SFDVKD. The CDR3 has 18 amino acids. CDR3 loop: CATSDLGQGRASNQPQHF. The DNA for the CDR3 is TGTGCCACCAGTGACCTCGGACAGGGCCGGGCGAGCAATCAGCCCCAGCATTTT.

V is TRBV11-3 and J is TRBJ1-1, with D unresolved. This CDR3 has 14 residues. Trimming left V 1 base short and J 5 bases short, with 11 bases between. CDR1 is SGHNT, CDR2 YENEEA, per germline. In DNA, the CDR3 is TGTGCCAGCAGCTTAGCCTCATCCGGTACTGAAGCTTTCTTT. Amino acid sequence: CASSLASSGTEAFF.

The V call is TRBV6-5, the J call TRBJ2-7; TRBD1 matches 7 bases. In germline, CDR1 is MNHEY, CDR2 SVGAGI. V trimming: 5 bases; J trimming: 2 bases; junction bases outside the gene matches: 9. The CDR3 consists of 15 residues. CDR3: CASSLTGQVTYEQYF. CDR3 coding DNA: TGTGCCAGCAGTCTCACCGGACAGGTTACCTACGAGCAGTACTTC.

The CDR3 region has the DNA TGCGCCAGCAGCGACGGGACAATTAGCACAGATACGCAGTATTTT. Its protein is CASSDGTISTDTQYF. The gene calls are TRBV4-1 and TRBJ2-3; weak D call: TRBD1 (6 bases). Germline V gene lookup returns CDR1 MGHRA and CDR2 YSYEKL. The CDR3 has 15 residues. Trimming shortened V by 5 bases and J by 0 bases, and 12 bases separated the two germline ends.

The V call is TRBV7-2, the J call TRBJ2-1, with TRBD2 matching over 8 bases. V lost 3 bases and J lost 10; bases outside the gene matches: 5. Germline V gene sequence: CDR1 SGHTA, CDR2 FQGNSA. The CDR3 contains 13 residues. The CDR3 coding sequence is TGTGCCAGCAGCTTCCGGGGGGGCCAAGAGCAGTTCTTC. This sequence encodes CASSFRGGQEQFF.